Below, 20 T cell receptor beta chains from the same sample are listed, as sequenced in a study of human T cells and chemical hapten exposure. TCRdb analysed the RACE reads with MiXCR anew, one entry per CDR3 protein. The sample has around 45,000 distinct CDR3 sequences; about 4.8% are singletons. Described time point: healthy volunteer bleed at 2 weeks. Sequencing started from total RNA isolated from unfractionated whole blood. Material: whole blood. All receptors derive from a human donor in good health. Some clones in this sample may be carry-over from other donors' samples.

Many counts were recorded for this clonotype. This chain links TRBV27 with TRBJ1-5; no clear D. This CDR3 region has 13 residues. Trimming pared 3 bases from V and 7 bases from J, leaving 10 bases between. CDR1 is MNHEY, CDR2 SMNVEV, per germline (reference sequence). The CDR3 reads CASSFGGRQPQHF. CDR3 coding DNA: TGTGCCAGCAGTTTTGGAGGGAGGCAGCCCCAGCATTTT.

This clonotype was observed many times. The chain is built from TRBV28 and TRBJ2-7; D remains ambiguous. The CDR3 runs to 14 residues. The V end lost 2 bases, the J end lost 2 bases, and 10 bases lay between the germline ends. In germline, CDR1 is MDHEN, CDR2 SYDVKM. The CDR3 is CASSLRTETYEQYF. The CDR3, as DNA: TGTGCCAGCAGTTTAAGGACCGAGACCTACGAGCAGTACTTC.

Ten or more counts support this clonotype. The chain recombines TRBV10-3 with TRBJ1-1; the match to TRBD1 covers 8 bases. This CDR3 contains 15 residues. The J segment lost 5 bases and the V segment lost 3 bases, leaving 8 bases of the junction unmatched. Germline CDR1 and CDR2: ENHRY and SYGVKD. The CDR3 DNA follows: TGTGCCATCAGTGACCAGGGGGCTCCGTGGACTGAAGCTTTCTTT. It codes for CAISDQGAPWTEAFF.

This clonotype was seen repeatedly, ten times or more. An end of the junction does not agree with germline; a read error may underlie this. The chain carries TRBV7-9 and TRBJ1-2; possible D gene TRBD1, 6 bases. This CDR3 is built from 17 residues. CDR1 and CDR2 from the germline V gene are SEHNR and FQNEAQ (reference sequence). This CDR3 is CATGRRTATLPNYGYTF. CDR3 DNA: TGTGCCACCGGCCGAAGGACAGCGACGTTACCTAATTATGGCTACACCTTC.

This clonotype was detected ten times or more. This chain connects TRBV28 to TRBJ1-2, with D unresolved. CDR1 MDHEN and CDR2 SYDVKM come from the germline V gene. Trimming pared 5 bases from V and 5 bases from J, leaving 9 bases between. The CDR3 sequence is 12 residues long. The CDR3 DNA sequence: TGTGCCAGCAGTCTTTCAGCTTATGGCTACACCTTC. As protein: CASSLSAYGYTF.

This clonotype was seen ten or more times. The CDR3 spells CSVGPGEGGQPQHF. The CDR3 bases are TGCAGCGTTGGCCCCGGGGAGGGGGGGCAGCCCCAGCATTTT. J is TRBJ1-5 and V is TRBV29-1; tentatively, D is TRBD1 (6 bases). This CDR3 spans 14 amino acids. Trimming removed 4 bases from V and 7 bases from J, with 17 bases in between. The germline gives CDR1 SQVTM, CDR2 ANQGSEA.

This clonotype appeared many times. The chain carries TRBV7-6 and TRBJ2-3; 9 bases fit TRBD2. V lost 4 bases, J lost 2 bases, and 7 bases stayed unmatched. CDR1 SGHVS and CDR2 FNYEAQ come from the germline V gene. This CDR3 has 16 residues. CDR3 loop: CASSYTSGSLTDTQYF. The CDR3 region has the DNA TGTGCCAGCAGCTACACTAGCGGGTCACTCACAGATACGCAGTATTTT.

This clonotype occurred a few times. This chain links TRBV5-1 with TRBJ2-7; D assignment may be TRBD1 or TRBD2 (5 bases each). Trimming took off 4 bases at V and 4 bases at J, with 18 bases between the two ends. Per the germline V gene, CDR1 is SGHRS and CDR2 is YFSETQ. The CDR3 has 15 amino acids. This CDR3 reads CASSPHEGMGYEQYF. DNA for the CDR3: TGCGCCAGCAGCCCCCACGAGGGGATGGGGTACGAGCAGTACTTC.

This clonotype was seen at least ten times. In DNA form, the CDR3 reads TGTGCCAGCAGCCGGTCTGAGGCTAGCGGTTTCCCCGGGGAGCTGTTTTTT. Residues: CASSRSEASGFPGELFF. V and J are TRBV4-2 and TRBJ2-2; 7 positions match TRBD2. Per the germline V gene, CDR1 is LGHNA and CDR2 is YNFKEQ. The CDR3 is 17 amino acids. Trimming removed 4 bases from V and 6 bases from J; junction bases left unmatched: 14.

This clonotype was detected ten times or more. The chain carries TRBV7-6 and TRBJ1-3; 8 nucleotides line up with TRBD1. CDR1 is SGHVS and CDR2 is FNYEAQ in the germline V gene. CDR3 length: 15 amino acids. With 4 bases clipped from V and 2 bases from J, the junction kept 4 bases outside the gene matches. The chain's CDR3 is CASSSDRGPGNTIYF. The CDR3 DNA follows: TGTGCCAGCAGCTCAGACAGGGGTCCTGGAAACACCATATATTTT. The full variable domain, its missing parts supplied by reference TRBV7-6 and TRBJ1-3, is GAGVSQSPRYKVTKRGQDVALRCDPISGHVSLYWYRQALGQGPEFLTYFNYEAQQDKSGLPNDRFSAERPEGSISTLTIQRTEQRDSAMYRCASSSDRGPGNTIYFGEGSWLTVV.

This clonotype has just a few counts. J is TRBJ2-2 and V is TRBV29-1; either TRBD1 or TRBD2 may supply D (6 bases each). Deletions cut 4 bases from V and 1 base from J, with 13 bases between. The CDR3 consists of 15 residues. CDR1 and CDR2 (germline): SQVTM, ANQGSEA. The DNA of the CDR3 is TGCAGCGTTGTACAGGGAGGCGGGAACACCGGGGAGCTGTTTTTT. Its protein is CSVVQGGGNTGELFF.

This clonotype was seen many times. The chain has TRBV7-9 and TRBJ1-6, with 7 bases matching TRBD1. Germline V gene data show CDR1 as SEHNR and CDR2 as FQNEAQ (reference sequence). Unmatched junction bases numbered 11, after V lost 5 bases and J lost 7 bases. The length of the CDR3 is 16 residues. The CDR3: CASSPQGGQGNSPLHF. The CDR3 nucleotides read TGTGCCAGCAGCCCCCAGGGGGGACAAGGAAATTCACCCCTCCACTTT.

This clonotype was recorded at least ten times. The chain combines TRBV7-3 with TRBJ2-1; D is tentatively TRBD1 or TRBD2 (5 bases each). Between the trimmed V and J ends, which lost 5 bases and 7 bases, there was a span of 21 bases. This CDR3 comprises 16 residues. From germline, CDR1 is SGHTA and CDR2 FQGTGA. The CDR3 region has the DNA TGTGCCAGCAGCCTCCTCCCGGCAGGGACCGTAAATGAGCAGTTCTTC. The encoded protein is CASSLLPAGTVNEQFF.

This clonotype has at least ten counts. This chain links TRBV14 with TRBJ1-6, with D unresolved. The germline V gene encodes CDR1 SGHDN and CDR2 FVKESK. The V end was cut by 0 bases, the J end by 10 bases, with 13 bases between. The length of the CDR3 is 15 residues. The CDR3 bases are TGTGCCAGCAGCCAAGAGAGAGGAGACTCATCACCCCTCCACTTT. Translation gives CASSQERGDSSPLHF.

V is TRBV27 and J is TRBJ2-1, with 11 bases identical to TRBD2. The CDR3 consists of 16 residues. V was clipped by 4 bases and J by 7 bases; unmatched bases: 9. In germline, CDR1 is MNHEY, CDR2 SMNVEV (reference sequence). The CDR3 DNA follows: TGTGCCAGCAGTTCAAATCGACTAGCGGGGCCGAATGAGCAGTTCTTC. Amino acid sequence: CASSSNRLAGPNEQFF.

Only a few counts were recorded for this clonotype. This CDR3 is CASSLDIAKTGANVLTF. As DNA, the CDR3 is TGTGCCAGCAGCTTAGATATCGCCAAAACTGGGGCCAACGTCCTGACTTTC. The V call is TRBV11-2, the J call TRBJ2-6; no reliable D call. The CDR3 has 17 amino acids. V gave up 0 bases and J gave up 2 bases, with 11 bases separating them. CDR1 and CDR2 (germline): SGHAT, FQNNGV.

Ten or more counts support this clonotype. The gene calls are TRBV12-3 or TRBV12-4 and TRBJ1-1; a possible D gene is TRBD1 (6 bases). Trimming took off 2 bases at V and 4 bases at J, with 14 bases between the two ends. The CDR3 is 15 amino acids. CDR3 nucleotide sequence: TGTGCCAGCAGTTTAAAGGGGGTAGGAAGCACTGAAGCTTTCTTT. Protein product: CASSLKGVGSTEAFF.

This clonotype was observed many times. The chain links TRBV28 to TRBJ1-5; D unclear. V lost 3 bases, J lost 0 bases, and 3 bases lay in between. The CDR3 runs 13 residues. Germline V gene data show CDR1 as MDHEN and CDR2 as SYDVKM. CDR3 DNA sequence: TGTGCCAGCAGTTTGGTTAGCAATCAGCCCCAGCATTTT. This gives the protein CASSLVSNQPQHF.

There are a few counts of this clonotype. V is TRBV21-1 and J is TRBJ2-7; the DNA was not compared with TRBD2, the D call given in the table. TRBV21-1 is given as a pseudogene. The CDR3 spans 16 residues. This CDR3 is CASSSLTEAASGEQYF. The CDR3 nucleotides are TGTGCCAGCAGCTCCCTCACCGAGGCGGCTAGCGGAGAGCAGTACTTC.

V and J are TRBV23-1 and TRBJ2-1; 12 bases are a match to TRBD1. TRBV23-1 falls under the ORF class, with uncertain function. The CDR3 is made up of 18 amino acids. The trim removed 6 bases at V and 8 bases at J, leaving 17 bases unmatched. CDR3 coding DNA: TGCGCCAGCAGCCCGGGACAGGGGGCCGGTTATATGATCGATGAGCAGTTCTTC. This gives the protein CASSPGQGAGYMIDEQFF.